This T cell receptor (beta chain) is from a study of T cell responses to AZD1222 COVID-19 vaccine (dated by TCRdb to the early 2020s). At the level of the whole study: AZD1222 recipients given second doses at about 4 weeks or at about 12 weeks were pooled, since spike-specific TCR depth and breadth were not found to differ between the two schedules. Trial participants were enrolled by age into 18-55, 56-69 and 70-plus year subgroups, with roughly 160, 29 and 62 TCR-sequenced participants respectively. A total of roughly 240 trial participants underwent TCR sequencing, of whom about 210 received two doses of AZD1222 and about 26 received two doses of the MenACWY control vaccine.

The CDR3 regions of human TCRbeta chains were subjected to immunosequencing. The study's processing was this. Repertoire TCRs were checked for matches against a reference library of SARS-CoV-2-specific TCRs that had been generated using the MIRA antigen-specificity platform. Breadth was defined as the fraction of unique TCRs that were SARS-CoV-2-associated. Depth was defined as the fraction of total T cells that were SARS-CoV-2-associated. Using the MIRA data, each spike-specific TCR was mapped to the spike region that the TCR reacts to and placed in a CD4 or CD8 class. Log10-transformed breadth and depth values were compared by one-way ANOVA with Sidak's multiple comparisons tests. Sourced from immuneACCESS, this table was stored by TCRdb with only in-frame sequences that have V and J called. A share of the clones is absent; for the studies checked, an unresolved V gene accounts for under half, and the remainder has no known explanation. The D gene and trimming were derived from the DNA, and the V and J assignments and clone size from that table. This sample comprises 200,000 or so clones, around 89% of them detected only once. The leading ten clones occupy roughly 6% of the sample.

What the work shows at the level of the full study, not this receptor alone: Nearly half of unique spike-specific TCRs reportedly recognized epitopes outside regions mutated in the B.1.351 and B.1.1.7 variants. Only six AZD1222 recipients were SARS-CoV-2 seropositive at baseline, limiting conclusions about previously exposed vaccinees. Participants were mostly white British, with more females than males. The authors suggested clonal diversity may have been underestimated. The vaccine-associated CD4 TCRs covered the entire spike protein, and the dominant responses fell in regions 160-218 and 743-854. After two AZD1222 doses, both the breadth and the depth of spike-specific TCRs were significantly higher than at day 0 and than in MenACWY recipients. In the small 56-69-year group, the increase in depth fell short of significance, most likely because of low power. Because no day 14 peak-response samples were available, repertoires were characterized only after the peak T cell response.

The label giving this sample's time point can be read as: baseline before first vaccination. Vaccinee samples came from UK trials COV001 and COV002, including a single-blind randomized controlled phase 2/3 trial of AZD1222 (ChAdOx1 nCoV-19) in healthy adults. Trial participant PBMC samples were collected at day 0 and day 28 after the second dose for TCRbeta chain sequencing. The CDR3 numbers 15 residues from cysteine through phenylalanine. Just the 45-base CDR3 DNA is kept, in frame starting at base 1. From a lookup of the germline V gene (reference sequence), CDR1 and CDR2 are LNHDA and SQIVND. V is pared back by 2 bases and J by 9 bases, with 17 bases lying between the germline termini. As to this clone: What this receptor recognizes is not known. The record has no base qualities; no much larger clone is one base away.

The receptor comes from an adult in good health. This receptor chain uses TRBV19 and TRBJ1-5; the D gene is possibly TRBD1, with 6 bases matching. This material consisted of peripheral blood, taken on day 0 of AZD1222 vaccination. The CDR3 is CASSIQGHGIPPQHF. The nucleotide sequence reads TGTGCCAGTAGTATACAGGGACACGGAATTCCGCCCCAGCATTTT.